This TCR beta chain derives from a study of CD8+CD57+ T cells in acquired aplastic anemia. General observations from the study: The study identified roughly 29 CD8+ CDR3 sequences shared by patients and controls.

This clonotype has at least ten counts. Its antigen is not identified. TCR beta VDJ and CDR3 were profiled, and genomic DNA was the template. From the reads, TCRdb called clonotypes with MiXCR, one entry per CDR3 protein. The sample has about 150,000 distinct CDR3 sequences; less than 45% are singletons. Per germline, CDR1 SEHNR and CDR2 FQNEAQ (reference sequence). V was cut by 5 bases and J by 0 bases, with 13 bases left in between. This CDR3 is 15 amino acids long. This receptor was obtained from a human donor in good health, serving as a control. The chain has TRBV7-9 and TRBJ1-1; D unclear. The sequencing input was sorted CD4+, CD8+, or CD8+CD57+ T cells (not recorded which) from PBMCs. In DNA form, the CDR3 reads TGTGCCAGCAGCGTATACAGCAGTTTGAACACTGAAGCTTTCTTT. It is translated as CASSVYSSLNTEAFF.